Listed below are T cell receptor beta chains from one sample, sequenced in a study of cytomegalovirus exposure and HLA in healthy donors. Sequencing used immunoSEQ multiplex PCR; TCRdb keeps in-frame clones, though not all of them. The data contain about 130,000 clones, approximately 90% of them seen just once; the ten biggest clones take up over 5%. The sample comprised PBMCs. These receptors were taken from a woman in her thirties in good health and CMV-seropositive. Each CDR3 is given with its conserved first and last residue. D genes are given only for firm matches. The listing skips clone size in some rows; elsewhere it reads once, few, many or a size class.

v_gene	d_gene	abundance	j_gene	CDR3aa	CDR3nt
TRBV5-1	-	-	TRBJ2-3	CASIDWFTDTQYF	TGCGCCAGCATAGATTGGTTCACAGATACGCAGTATTTT
TRBV2	TRBD1	-	TRBJ2-3	CASRNRGRRTDTQYF	TGTGCCAGCAGAAACAGGGGGCGGCGAACAGATACGCAGTATTTT
TRBV5-1	-	-	TRBJ1-1	CASSTSGHQNTEAFF	TGCGCCAGCAGCACCTCGGGACACCAGAACACTGAAGCTTTCTTT
TRBV28	-	-	TRBJ2-3	CASSFRGKGTDTQYF	TGTGCCAGCAGTTTTAGGGGGAAAGGTACAGATACGCAGTATTTT
TRBV4-1	-	-	TRBJ1-2	CASSQDDRIYGYTF	TGCGCCAGCAGCCAAGACGACAGAATCTATGGCTACACCTTC
TRBV6-6	-	-	TRBJ2-5	CASSLVSQETQYF	TGTGCCAGCAGCCTTGTCAGCCAAGAGACCCAGTACTTC
TRBV19	TRBD1	-	TRBJ1-6	CASKGQGGYNSPLHF	TGTGCCAGTAAGGGACAGGGCGGCTATAATTCACCCCTCCACTTT
TRBV28	TRBD1	-	TRBJ2-5	CASSFPGQGHRETQYF	TGTGCCAGCAGTTTCCCGGGACAGGGTCATCGAGAGACCCAGTACTTC
TRBV7-3	TRBD1	-	TRBJ1-1	CASRRTGGTEAFF	TGTGCCAGCAGGCGAACAGGGGGCACTGAAGCTTTCTTT
TRBV2	TRBD1	-	TRBJ1-3	CASRVGTGSNSGNTIYF	TGTGCCAGCAGGGTAGGGACAGGGTCGAACTCTGGAAACACCATATATTTT
TRBV15	-	-	TRBJ2-2	CATSRDRTAANINTGELFF	TGTGCCACCAGCAGAGATAGGACAGCAGCTAATATTAACACCGGGGAGCTGTTTTTT
TRBV15	TRBD2	-	TRBJ2-3	CATSRKAGGPPDTQYF	TGTGCCACCAGCAGGAAAGCGGGGGGGCCGCCGGATACGCAGTATTTT
TRBV19	-	-	TRBJ2-2	CASSTGQTNTGELFF	TGTGCCAGTAGCACGGGACAAACGAACACCGGGGAGCTGTTTTTT
TRBV5-1	TRBD1	-	TRBJ1-1	CASSIGQGAEAFF	TGCGCCAGCAGCATAGGACAGGGAGCTGAAGCTTTCTTT
TRBV5-1	TRBD2	-	TRBJ2-7	CASSLDPGTSGYEQYF	TGCGCCAGCAGCTTGGACCCCGGGACTAGCGGCTACGAGCAGTACTTC
TRBV15	TRBD1	-	TRBJ2-1	CATSRESGGEQFF	TGTGCCACCAGCAGAGAGTCAGGGGGTGAGCAGTTCTTC
TRBV5-1	TRBD2	once	TRBJ2-1	CASSPGLAAREQFF	TGCGCCAGCAGCCCGGGACTAGCGGCCCGGGAGCAGTTCTTC
TRBV28	-	few	TRBJ1-5	CASRGTISNQPQHF	TGTGCCAGCAGGGGGACAATTAGCAATCAGCCCCAGCATTTT
TRBV5-6	TRBD1	few	TRBJ2-5	CASSLQLRGRGETQYF	TGTGCCAGCAGCTTACAACTCAGGGGGCGAGGAGAGACCCAGTACTTC
TRBV6-6	-	-	TRBJ1-5	CASNQGSQPQHF	TGTGCCAGCAATCAGGGTAGTCAGCCCCAGCATTTT
TRBV9	-	once	TRBJ2-7	CASSVGGTSRYEQYF	TGTGCCAGCAGCGTAGGGGGGACATCTAGATACGAGCAGTACTTC
TRBV2	-	-	TRBJ1-5	CAVEDRTNYSNQPQHF	TGTGCCGTCGAGGACCGGACAAATTATAGCAATCAGCCCCAGCATTTT
TRBV9	TRBD1	-	TRBJ2-7	CASSVGDSSEQYF	TGTGCCAGCAGCGTAGGGGACAGTAGTGAGCAGTACTTC
TRBV7-2	-	-	TRBJ2-3	CASSLAATVFTDTQYF	TGTGCCAGCAGCTTAGCCGCGACAGTTTTCACAGATACGCAGTATTTT
TRBV5-1	TRBD1	-	TRBJ1-2	CASSFSGGDYGYTF	TGCGCCAGCAGCTTTTCAGGGGGCGACTATGGCTACACCTTC
TRBV5-1	-	once	TRBJ2-1	CASSLWLGGARYGEQFF	TGCGCCAGCAGCTTGTGGTTAGGGGGGGCGCGATACGGTGAGCAGTTCTTC
TRBV4-1	-	-	TRBJ1-4	CASSLGWTANEKLFF	TGCGCCAGCAGCCTCGGTTGGACAGCTAATGAAAAACTGTTTTTT
TRBV9	-	-	TRBJ1-2	CASSPKEGGRVYGYTF	TGTGCCAGCAGCCCCAAAGAGGGGGGGCGCGTCTATGGCTACACCTTC
TRBV18	-	-	TRBJ2-1	CASSQTFYNEQFF	TGTGCCAGCTCACAAACTTTCTACAATGAGCAGTTCTTC
TRBV29-1	-	-	TRBJ1-2	CSVVPGNYGYTF	TGCAGCGTTGTGCCGGGGAACTATGGCTACACCTTC
TRBV2	-	-	TRBJ1-5	CATSTDNQPQHF	TGTGCCACTTCCACAGACAATCAGCCCCAGCATTTT
TRBV6-6	-	-	TRBJ1-1	CASSIGETEAFF	TGTGCCAGCAGCATTGGGGAGACTGAAGCTTTCTTT
TRBV28	TRBD2	-	TRBJ2-7	CASSLYATSGGYEQYF	TGTGCCAGCAGTTTATATGCGACTAGCGGGGGCTACGAGCAGTACTTC
TRBV2	TRBD2	-	TRBJ2-2	CASRGLAIDGELFF	TGTGCCAGCAGAGGACTAGCAATCGACGGGGAGCTGTTTTTT
TRBV15	TRBD2	-	TRBJ2-1	CATSRAAGGYNEQFF	TGTGCCACCAGCAGAGCGGCGGGGGGATACAATGAGCAGTTCTTC
TRBV28	TRBD1	-	TRBJ2-7	CASSPTDREYEQYF	TGTGCCAGCAGTCCCACGGACAGGGAGTACGAGCAGTACTTC
TRBV28	-	-	TRBJ1-6	CASSLGGPRPLHF	TGTGCCAGCAGTTTGGGCGGGCCTCGGCCCCTCCACTTT
TRBV2	TRBD1	-	TRBJ2-3	CASSEAPGQGGDTQYF	TGTGCCAGCAGTGAAGCCCCGGGACAGGGAGGAGATACGCAGTATTTT
TRBV13	TRBD2	-	TRBJ2-1	CASSSAGVEQFF	TGTGCCAGCAGCTCGGCGGGGGTTGAGCAGTTCTTC
TRBV25-1	TRBD1	once	TRBJ2-3	CASSESNRGDTTDTQYF	TGTGCCAGCAGTGAATCAAACAGGGGAGATACGACAGATACGCAGTATTTT
TRBV10-3	TRBD2	-	TRBJ2-3	CAILAGDADTQYF	TGTGCCATACTAGCGGGAGACGCAGATACGCAGTATTTT
TRBV2	-	-	TRBJ1-4	CASSGGGTNEKLFF	TGTGCCAGCAGTGGCGGCGGAACTAATGAAAAACTGTTTTTT
TRBV19	TRBD1	-	TRBJ1-6	CASSIWDREGSPLHF	TGTGCCAGTAGTATTTGGGACAGGGAAGGTTCACCCCTCCACTTT
TRBV2	TRBD1	many	TRBJ2-7	CASSPPETGAEQYF	TGTGCCAGCTCCCCCCCGGAGACAGGGGCCGAGCAGTACTTC
TRBV10-1	TRBD2	-	TRBJ2-7	CASSTSGGIHEQYF	TGCGCCAGCAGTACTAGCGGGGGAATCCACGAGCAGTACTTC
TRBV7-3	-	-	TRBJ2-3	CASSPSPQSTDTQYF	TGTGCCAGCAGCCCAAGCCCCCAAAGCACAGATACGCAGTATTTT
TRBV7-9	-	-	TRBJ1-3	CASSLVLGGNTIYF	TGTGCCAGCAGCTTAGTCCTCGGTGGAAACACCATATATTTT
TRBV5-1	TRBD2	-	TRBJ2-7	CASSSTEREGYEQYF	TGCGCCAGCAGCTCCACTGAGCGGGAAGGCTACGAGCAGTACTTC
TRBV19	TRBD2	-	TRBJ2-5	CASRLTGTTLETQYF	TGTGCCAGTAGGCTAACCGGGACTACATTAGAGACCCAGTACTTC
TRBV7-7	TRBD2	once	TRBJ2-1	CASSKGLADYNEQFF	TGTGCCAGCAGCAAGGGACTAGCGGATTACAATGAGCAGTTCTTC
TRBV5-6	-	few	TRBJ2-2	CASSLFPRTIPIGELFF	TGTGCCAGCAGCTTATTCCCGCGGACTATCCCAATCGGGGAGCTGTTTTTT
TRBV19	TRBD1	-	TRBJ1-1	CASSIGAGGLYTEAFF	TGTGCCAGTAGTATAGGGGCAGGGGGCTTGTACACTGAAGCTTTCTTT
TRBV7-9	TRBD1	-	TRBJ1-3	CASSFRTGEGTGNTIYF	TGTGCCAGCAGCTTTAGGACAGGCGAAGGGACTGGAAACACCATATATTTT
TRBV5-1	TRBD1	-	TRBJ2-7	CASSLVGQGAGRSEQYF	TGCGCCAGCAGCTTGGTGGGACAGGGGGCGGGCAGATCCGAGCAGTACTTC